The 26 T cell receptor beta chains below come from one sample, sequenced in a study of T cells in Graves' hyperthyroidism and ophthalmopathy. The investigators amplified TCR beta CDR3 regions from RNA transcripts. HTBI primers were employed in a first-round RT-PCR of the TCR CDR3. TCRdb itself ran the multiplex PCR reads through MiXCR, one entry per CDR3 protein. This sample has 340,000 or so distinct CDR3 sequences, with around a sixth found just once. The specimen was blood. These receptors were collected from a man aged 30 to 39 with Graves' hyperthyroidism.

Note on this clonotype: A junction boundary mismatches the germline segment, possibly from a read error. The chain has TRBV5-4 and TRBJ2-7, with D tentatively TRBD2 (5 bases). Germline CDR1 SGHNT, CDR2 YYREEE (reference sequence). The length of the CDR3 is 13 residues. The chain's CDR3 is CASRRFPAGERYF. The CDR3 DNA reads as TGTGCCAGCAGACGCTTCCCCGCGGGCGAGCGGTACTTC.

This clonotype was seen a single time. A much more abundant neighbour one base away suggests this may be a read error. The V and J genes are TRBV20-1 and TRBJ2-3; D might be TRBD2 (5 bases). Germline CDR1 DFQATT, CDR2 SNEGSKA (reference sequence). The CDR3 spans 14 residues. CDR3 in amino acids: CSAELVVPADTQCF. Here the CDR3 DNA reads TGCAGTGCGGAACTAGTAGTTCCAGCAGATACGCAGTGTTTT.

A few counts support this clonotype. The chain joins TRBV3-1 to TRBJ2-1, with 7 nucleotides matching TRBD2. Germline V lookup: CDR1 LGHDT, CDR2 YNNKEL (reference sequence). This CDR3 contains 15 residues. After removal of 0 bases from V and 10 bases from J, the junction contained 9 bases not matched to a gene. In DNA, the CDR3 is TGTGCCAGCAGCCAAGAAGCGGGGCTGGTTTTAGAGCAGTTCTTC. Its protein product is CASSQEAGLVLEQFF.

This clonotype was seen many times. The chain recombines TRBV7-2 with TRBJ1-2, with D perhaps matching TRBD1 (5 bases). Germline CDR1 is SGHTA and CDR2 is FQGNSA. Trimming shortened V by 5 bases and J by 8 bases, and 12 bases separated the two germline ends. This CDR3 contains 12 residues. CDR3 region: CASSPGRLGYTF. CDR3 bases: TGTGCCAGCAGCCCAGGGAGACTCGGCTACACCTTC.

This clonotype has at least ten counts. V gene TRBV7-2 combines with J gene TRBJ2-7, with 8 bases that match TRBD1. Germline CDR1 SGHTA, CDR2 FQGNSA. This CDR3 has 14 amino acids. V lost 3 bases to trimming and J lost 2 bases; unmatched junction nucleotides: 3. The CDR3 loop is CASSFRQGTYEQYF. The CDR3 DNA follows: TGTGCCAGCAGCTTTAGACAGGGGACCTACGAGCAGTACTTC.

To note about this clonotype: This clone may be a read error of a much larger clone one base away. V and J are TRBV20-1 and TRBJ2-7; D is ambiguous. The CDR3 extends over 14 amino acids. Looked up from germline, CDR1 is DFQATT and CDR2 is SNEGSKA (reference sequence). CDR3 region: CSARAAHRTYERYF. The CDR3 DNA reads TGCAGTGCTAGGGCCGCACATCGTACCTACGAGCGGTACTTC.

This clonotype has more than one count but fewer than ten. The chain is built from TRBV28 and TRBJ1-3; 7 positions match TRBD1. J was trimmed by 16 bases and V by 6 bases; bases with no gene match: 9. This CDR3 spans 11 amino acids. Germline CDR1 is MDHEN and CDR2 is SYDVKM. Here the CDR3 DNA reads TGTGCCAGCAGCGACCGGGACAGCTGGTATTTT. Translated: CASSDRDSWYF.

The chain carries TRBV5-1 and TRBJ2-7, with a possible D match to TRBD2 (6 bases). Between the trimmed V and J ends, which lost 3 bases and 1 base, there was a span of 20 bases. The CDR3 runs 17 residues. Germline lookup yields CDR1 SGHRS and CDR2 YFSETQ. The CDR3 nucleotides read TGCGCCAGCAGCTACGGGAGTGTTGCAATGGGGTCCTACGAGCAGTACTTC. Protein product: CASSYGSVAMGSYEQYF.

This clonotype was observed a handful of times. V gene TRBV9 combines with J gene TRBJ2-7, with 7 bases that match TRBD2. The CDR3 covers 13 residues. J was trimmed by 6 bases and V by 0 bases; bases with no gene match: 3. CDR1 SGDLS and CDR2 YYNGEE come from the germline V gene. This CDR3 reads CASSVVSGGEQYF. As DNA, the CDR3 is TGTGCCAGCAGCGTAGTCTCGGGGGGCGAGCAGTACTTC.

This clonotype was picked up many times. The genes are TRBV5-6 and TRBJ1-4, with TRBD1 as a possible D gene (5 bases). The V gene lost 2 bases and the J gene lost 3 bases, with 8 bases spanning the gap. CDR3 length: 14 amino acids. Germline loops: CDR1 SGHDT, CDR2 YYEEEE. The CDR3 DNA reads TGTGCCAGCAGCTTAGGACACCCTAATGAAAAACTGTTTTTT. Translated: CASSLGHPNEKLFF.

The V gene is TRBV20-1, the J gene TRBJ2-5; a possible D gene is TRBD2 (5 bases). CDR3 length: 11 residues. Germline CDR1 and CDR2: DFQATT and SNEGSKA (reference sequence). V dropped 7 bases and J dropped 5 bases, with 11 bases sitting between them. CDR3 in amino acids: CSVSERETQYF. The CDR3 region has the DNA TGCAGTGTGTCGGAGCGGGAGACCCAGTACTTC.

The rearrangement links TRBV19 to TRBJ2-2; 12 bases match TRBD1. The CDR3 contains 17 residues. The V and J ends lost 9 bases and 3 bases, in that order; junction bases with no gene match: 11. Germline CDR1 LNHDA, CDR2 SQIVND (reference sequence). CDR3 residues: CASAGTGGAGDTGELFF. The CDR3 DNA follows: TGTGCCAGCGCCGGGACAGGGGGCGCCGGGGACACCGGGGAGCTGTTTTTT.

This clonotype was observed many times. V gene TRBV7-2 combines with J gene TRBJ2-1, with 12 bases that match TRBD2. The CDR3 is made up of 14 amino acids. Trimming took 7 bases from V and 4 from J; bases not matched to a gene: 2. From germline, CDR1 is SGHTA and CDR2 FQGNSA. In nucleotides, the CDR3 is TGTGCCAGCAAGACTAGCGGGGGTTACAATGAGCAGTTCTTC. It codes for CASKTSGGYNEQFF.

This chain links TRBV27 with TRBJ2-7, with 7 nucleotides matching TRBD2. The CDR3 runs 14 residues. J gave up 3 bases and V 2 bases, and 4 bases lay outside the gene matches. Per the germline V gene, CDR1 is MNHEY and CDR2 is SMNVEV (reference sequence). Written as DNA, the CDR3 is TGTGCCAGCAGTTTACGTAGCGGGCACTACGAGCAGTACTTC. It yields the protein CASSLRSGHYEQYF.

In its sample, this clonotype was seen a few times. The rearrangement joins TRBV25-1 to TRBJ2-2, with D perhaps TRBD1 or TRBD2 (5 bases each). V dropped 5 bases and J dropped 3 bases, with 7 bases sitting between them. The CDR3 consists of 13 residues. From germline, CDR1 is MGHDK and CDR2 SYGVNS. CDR3 region: CASSRGHTGELFF. CDR3 in DNA: TGTGCCAGCAGTCGGGGACACACCGGGGAGCTGTTTTTT. Supplemented by reference TRBV25-1 and TRBJ2-2, the full variable domain reads EADIYQTPRYLVIGTGKKITLECSQTMGHDKMYWYQQDPGMELHLIHYSYGVNSTEKGDLSSESTVSRIRTEHFPLTLESARPSHTSQYLCASSRGHTGELFFGEGSRLTVL.

The chain recombines TRBV30 with TRBJ2-5; tentative D call: TRBD1 (6 bases). The CDR3 is 11 amino acids. From germline, CDR1 is GTSNPN and CDR2 SVGIG (reference sequence). V dropped 4 bases and J dropped 14 bases, with 17 bases sitting between them. The CDR3 here is CAWNEQGGLYF. The CDR3 coding sequence is TGTGCCTGGAACGAACAGGGTGGCCTATACTTC.

CDR3 nucleotides: TGTGCCAGCAGTTACTTTGTAATGGGGGGGAGCAATCAGCCCCAGCATTTT. It yields the protein CASSYFVMGGSNQPQHF. V usage is TRBV6-5 and J usage is TRBJ1-5; maybe TRBD1 (5 bases). Per the germline V gene, CDR1 is MNHEY and CDR2 is SVGAGI. CDR3 length: 17 amino acids. V lost 1 base and J lost 1, with 14 bases in between.

This chain uses TRBV10-3 with TRBJ1-2, with 11 positions matching TRBD1. V dropped 5 bases and J dropped 8; count of bases not matched to a gene: 7. Looked up from germline, CDR1 is ENHRY and CDR2 is SYGVKD. This CDR3 is built from 14 residues. The CDR3 nucleotides read TGTGCCATCAGTCCGGGACAGGGGGAGGGAGGCTACACCTTC. Protein product: CAISPGQGEGGYTF.

This clonotype was seen at least ten times. The chain joins TRBV3-1 to TRBJ2-5, with 15 bases fitting TRBD2. V lost 4 bases, J lost 5 bases, and 11 bases stayed unmatched. This CDR3 has 18 amino acids. Germline loops: CDR1 LGHDT, CDR2 YNNKEL (reference sequence). CDR3 coding DNA: TGTGCCAGCAGCCCCAGAAGGACTAGCGGGAGGGCCTATGAGACCCAGTACTTC. Amino acid sequence: CASSPRRTSGRAYETQYF.

This clonotype was observed many times. J is TRBJ2-7 and V is TRBV5-1; D remains ambiguous. The V gene lost 0 bases and the J gene lost 3 bases, with 10 bases spanning the gap. There are 14 residues in the CDR3. Germline V lookup: CDR1 SGHRS, CDR2 YFSETQ. The CDR3 DNA sequence: TGCGCCAGCAGCTTGGTTCCGGACCTCTACGAGCAGTACTTC. Translation: CASSLVPDLYEQYF.

This clonotype was detected ten times or more. The CDR3 sequence: CARRTGGTEAFF. CDR3 DNA: TGTGCCCGCAGGACAGGGGGCACTGAAGCTTTCTTT. The J gene is TRBJ1-1, the V gene TRBV30; TRBD1 agrees at 10 bases. Germline-derived CDR1 and CDR2 are GTSNPN and SVGIG (reference sequence). The CDR3 totals 12 residues. Germline trimming cut 8 bases from V and 4 bases from J; bases unmatched to any gene: 4.

This chain links TRBV29-1 with TRBJ2-2; D possibly corresponds to TRBD2 (5 bases). The CDR3 consists of 14 residues. The V and J ends lost 4 bases and 4 bases respectively, with 13 bases between them. Germline loops: CDR1 SQVTM, CDR2 ANQGSEA. The CDR3 loop is CSVVTRRSTGELFF. The CDR3 nucleotides are TGCAGCGTTGTAACAAGGAGGAGCACCGGGGAGCTGTTTTTT.

This clonotype came up a few times. The chain employs TRBV6-1 and TRBJ1-2; 10 nucleotides align to TRBD1. The CDR3 contains 17 residues. Losses at the gene ends were 6 bases for V and 3 bases for J; bases not matched to a gene: 13. The V gene's germline CDR1 is MNHNS and CDR2 SASEGT. CDR3 protein: CASSQQNSDRGDYGYTF. CDR3 in DNA: TGTGCCAGCAGCCAGCAGAACTCGGACAGGGGGGACTATGGCTACACCTTC.

This clonotype was found many times. This chain links TRBV3-1 with TRBJ2-7, with 10 bases lining up with TRBD2. CDR1 LGHDT and CDR2 YNNKEL come from the germline V gene (reference sequence). The trim removed 3 bases at V and 9 bases at J, leaving 11 bases unmatched. This CDR3 has 15 residues. The CDR3 reads CASSHSVLAGSRQYF. CDR3 DNA sequence: TGTGCCAGCAGCCATTCTGTACTAGCGGGAAGTCGGCAGTACTTC.

This clonotype was seen only a few times. The V gene is TRBV7-3, the J gene TRBJ2-2, with D perhaps TRBD2 (5 bases). Per germline, CDR1 SGHTA and CDR2 FQGTGA. The CDR3 spans 16 residues. Trimming left V 5 bases short and J 2 bases short, with 15 bases between. In DNA form, the CDR3 reads TGTGCCAGCAGCCCCCAGGCCCCTAGCAACACCGGGGAGCTGTTTTTT. This codes for CASSPQAPSNTGELFF. The variable domain in full, with the rest retrieved from reference TRBV7-3 and TRBJ2-2, is GAGVSQTPSNKVTEKGKYVELRCDPISGHTALYWYRQSLGQGPEFLIYFQGTGAADDSGLPNDRFFAVRPEGSVSTLKIQRTERGDSAVYLCASSPQAPSNTGELFFGEGSRLTVL.

This clonotype was seen ten or more times. The genes are TRBV4-1 and TRBJ2-7; D gene unclear. This CDR3 comprises 14 residues. V was shortened by 0 bases and J by 3 bases, with 9 bases between the two germline ends. CDR1 and CDR2 (germline): MGHRA, YSYEKL. The CDR3 DNA is TGCGCCAGCAGCCAAGACCAAGCGAGCTACGAGCAGTACTTC. This gives the protein CASSQDQASYEQYF.